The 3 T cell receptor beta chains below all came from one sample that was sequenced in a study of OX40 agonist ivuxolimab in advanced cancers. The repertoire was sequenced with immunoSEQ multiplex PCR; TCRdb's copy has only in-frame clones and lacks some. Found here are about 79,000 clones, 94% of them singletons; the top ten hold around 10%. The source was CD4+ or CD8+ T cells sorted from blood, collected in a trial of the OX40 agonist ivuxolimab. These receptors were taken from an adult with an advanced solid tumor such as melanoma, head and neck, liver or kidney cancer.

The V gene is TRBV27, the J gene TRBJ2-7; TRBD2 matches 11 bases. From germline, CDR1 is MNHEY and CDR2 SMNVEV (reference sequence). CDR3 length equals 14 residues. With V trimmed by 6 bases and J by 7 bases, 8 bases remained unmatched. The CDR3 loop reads CASSTTSGSWEQYF. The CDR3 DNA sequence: TGTGCCAGCAGCACTACTAGCGGGAGTTGGGAGCAGTACTTC.

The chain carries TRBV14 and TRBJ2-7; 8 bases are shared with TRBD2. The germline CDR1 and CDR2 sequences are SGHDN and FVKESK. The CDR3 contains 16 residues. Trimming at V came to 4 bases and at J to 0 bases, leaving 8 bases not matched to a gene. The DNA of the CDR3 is TGTGCCAGCAGCCTCATTCGGGAGGGCCCCTCCTACGAGCAGTACTTC. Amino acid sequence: CASSLIREGPSYEQYF.

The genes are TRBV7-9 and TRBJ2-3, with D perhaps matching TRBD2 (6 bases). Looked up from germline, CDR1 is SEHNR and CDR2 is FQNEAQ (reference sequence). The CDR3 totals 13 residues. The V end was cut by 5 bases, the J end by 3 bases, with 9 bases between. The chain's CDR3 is CASSPRGTDTQYF. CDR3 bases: TGTGCCAGCAGCCCCCGGGGGACAGATACGCAGTATTTT. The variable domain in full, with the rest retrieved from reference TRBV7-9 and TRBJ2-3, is DTGVSQNPRHKITKRGQNVTFRCDPISEHNRLYWYRQTLGQGPEFLTYFQNEAQLEKSRLLSDRFSAERPKGSFSTLEIQRTEQGDSAMYLCASSPRGTDTQYFGPGTRLTVL.